The clone carrying this TCR beta chain was detected ten times or more. Its matching antigen is unknown. The sample holds other DNA sequences that translate to the same CDR3. The data are from a study of shared clonotypes between healthy human individuals. Notes on the study in general: Generation probabilities were higher for clonotypes shared across all four sorted-subset donors than for unshared ones. What limited the represented genetic and exposure-history diversity was the small number of donors.

This CDR3 is 12 amino acids long. V lost 5 bases and J lost 0, with 7 bases in between. The germline V gene has CDR1 SQVTM and CDR2 ANQGSEA. Per the authors' pipeline: Owing to the provision of junction-only sequences devoid of quality scores by immunoSEQ, filtering differed. The repertoire was sequenced with immunoSEQ multiplex PCR; TCRdb's copy has only in-frame clones and lacks some. The V and J calls and clone size are taken from that table; D and trimming were inferred from the DNA. The sample carries around 990,000 clones, roughly 80% recorded once. Sequencing used memory CD4+ T cells from PBMCs. Described subset: CD45RA-negative fraction. The chain has TRBV29-1 and TRBJ1-1, with D hard to call. This TCR was sampled from a man aged 18 to 29 in good health. Some clones in this sample may be carry-over from other donors' samples. The CDR3: CSVIPMNTEAFF. CDR3 in DNA: TGCAGCGTTATCCCAATGAACACTGAAGCTTTCTTT.